The 10 T cell receptor beta chains presented below share a single source sample, sequenced in a study of blood T cell repertoires in COVID-19. The repertoire was sequenced with immunoSEQ multiplex PCR; TCRdb's copy has only in-frame clones and lacks some. The data hold 200,000 to 250,000 clones, with 90% to 95% observed a single time. The source material was peripheral blood. The receptors were sampled from a man in his thirties or forties with acute or convalescent COVID-19.

This chain joins TRBV28 and TRBJ2-5, with D tentatively TRBD1 (6 bases). With 10 bases removed from V and 5 bases from J, the gap between germline ends came to 26 bases. This CDR3 spans 16 amino acids. Germline V gene sequence: CDR1 MDHEN, CDR2 SYDVKM. CDR3 amino acids: CATGLGHLPPGETQYF. The CDR3 DNA is TGTGCCACCGGATTGGGACACCTTCCCCCGGGGGAGACCCAGTACTTC.

The V gene is TRBV18, the J gene TRBJ2-7; TRBD2 is a possible D gene (6 bases). Germline V gives CDR1 KGHSH, CDR2 LQKENI. Trimming stripped 3 bases from V and 6 bases from J, with 18 bases between. The CDR3 is made up of 15 amino acids. The CDR3 region is CASSPGGAIGSEQYF. CDR3 DNA sequence: TGTGCCAGCTCACCGGGCGGGGCAATAGGATCCGAGCAGTACTTC.

CDR3 sequence: CASIGQGAIYGYTF. The CDR3 DNA reads TGTGCCAGTATCGGACAGGGGGCAATCTATGGCTACACCTTC. The V and J genes are TRBV19 and TRBJ1-2, with 11 bases fitting TRBD1. V lost 7 bases, J lost 4 bases, and 5 bases stayed unmatched. Germline V lookup: CDR1 LNHDA, CDR2 SQIVND (reference sequence). The CDR3 runs 14 residues.

The chain uses TRBV6-5 and TRBJ1-1; 7 positions agree with TRBD1. The junction had 13 bases not matched to a gene; V was cut back by 6 bases and J by 6 bases. From germline, CDR1 is MNHEY and CDR2 SVGAGI. There are 15 residues in the CDR3. Here the CDR3 reads CASRLDRAVSSEAFF. The CDR3 DNA reads TGTGCCAGCAGACTCGACAGGGCGGTAAGCTCTGAAGCTTTCTTT.

This sequence joins TRBV5-8 and TRBJ1-2; 10 bases map to TRBD1. The V gene end was trimmed by 3 bases and the J gene end by 0 bases; junction bases not matched to a gene: 11. CDR1 is SGHTS and CDR2 is YDEGEE in the germline V gene. The CDR3 contains 18 residues. The CDR3 protein is CASSYYPLTGGTNYGYTF. CDR3 coding DNA: TGTGCCAGCAGCTACTACCCCCTGACAGGGGGCACTAACTATGGCTACACCTTC.

Only one count was recorded for this clone. The chain has TRBV5-1 and TRBJ1-1; perhaps TRBD1 as D (6 bases). Trimming removed 1 base at V and 5 bases at J, with 12 bases between. CDR3 length equals 14 residues. CDR1 is SGHRS and CDR2 is YFSETQ in the germline V gene. CDR3 sequence (DNA): TGCGCCAGCAGCTTGAGGCGGGGGCAAACTGAAGCTTTCTTT. It is translated as CASSLRRGQTEAFF.

This rearrangement joins TRBV6-1 to TRBJ1-1, with a tentative D call TRBD1 (5 bases). CDR1 is MNHNS, CDR2 SASEGT, per germline. V was shortened by 1 base and J by 6 bases, with 12 bases between the two germline ends. This CDR3 contains 14 residues. The CDR3 nucleotides are TGTGCCAGCAGTGAAGTATTAGGGGCAGCTGAAGCTTTCTTT. Translation: CASSEVLGAAEAFF.

The CDR3 reads CAWITRTGNEQFF. The CDR3 DNA is TGTGCCTGGATTACCCGGACAGGGAATGAGCAGTTCTTC. This chain joins TRBV30 and TRBJ2-1; TRBD1 matches 8 bases. Per germline, CDR1 GTSNPN and CDR2 SVGIG (reference sequence). The CDR3 length is 13 residues. The V segment lost 4 bases and the J segment 7 bases; nucleotides outside the gene matches: 6.

The gene calls are TRBV6-5 and TRBJ2-3; 10 positions match TRBD2. Looked up from germline, CDR1 is MNHEY and CDR2 is SVGAGI. V lost 6 bases, J lost 5 bases, and 8 bases stayed unmatched. The CDR3 covers 15 residues. CDR3 residues: CASRRSGGAIDTQYF. The CDR3 DNA reads TGTGCCAGCAGAAGGAGCGGGGGGGCCATAGATACGCAGTATTTT.

The V gene is TRBV11-3, the J gene TRBJ2-2; 8 bases align to TRBD2. J gave up 6 bases and V 2 bases, and 5 bases lay outside the gene matches. The CDR3 runs 15 residues. The germline V gene encodes CDR1 SGHNT and CDR2 YENEEA. CDR3 DNA: TGTGCCAGCAGCTTACGGGAGGGATATTCCGGGGAGCTGTTTTTT. Amino acids: CASSLREGYSGELFF.